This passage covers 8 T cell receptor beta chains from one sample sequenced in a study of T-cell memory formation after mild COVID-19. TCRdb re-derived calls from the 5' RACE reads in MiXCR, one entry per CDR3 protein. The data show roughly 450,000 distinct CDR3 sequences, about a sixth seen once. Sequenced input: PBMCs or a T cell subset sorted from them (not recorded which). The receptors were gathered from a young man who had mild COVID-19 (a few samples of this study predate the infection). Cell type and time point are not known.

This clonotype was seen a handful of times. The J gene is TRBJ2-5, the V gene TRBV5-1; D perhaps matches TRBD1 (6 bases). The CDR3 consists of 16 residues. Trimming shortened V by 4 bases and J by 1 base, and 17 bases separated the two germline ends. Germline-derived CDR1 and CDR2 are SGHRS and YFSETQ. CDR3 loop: CASSPRQGPPQETQYF. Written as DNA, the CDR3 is TGCGCCAGCAGCCCTCGGCAGGGGCCCCCCCAAGAGACCCAGTACTTC.

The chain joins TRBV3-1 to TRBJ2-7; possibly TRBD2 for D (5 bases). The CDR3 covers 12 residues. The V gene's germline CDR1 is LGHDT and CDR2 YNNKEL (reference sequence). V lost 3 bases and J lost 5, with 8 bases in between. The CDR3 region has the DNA TGTGCCAGCAGCCAGGGAGCCCACGAGCAGTACGTC. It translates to CASSQGAHEQYV.

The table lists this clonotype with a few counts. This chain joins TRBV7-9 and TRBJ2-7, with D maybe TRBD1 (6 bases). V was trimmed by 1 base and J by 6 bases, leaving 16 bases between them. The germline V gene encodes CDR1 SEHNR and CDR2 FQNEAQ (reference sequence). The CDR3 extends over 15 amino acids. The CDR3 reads CASSLVGGNRPEQYF. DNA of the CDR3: TGTGCCAGCAGCTTAGTTGGGGGCAATCGTCCCGAGCAGTACTTC.

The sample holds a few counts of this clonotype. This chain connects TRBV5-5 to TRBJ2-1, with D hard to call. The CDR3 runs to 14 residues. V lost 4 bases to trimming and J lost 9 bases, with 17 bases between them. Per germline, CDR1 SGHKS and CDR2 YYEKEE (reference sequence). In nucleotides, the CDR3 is TGTGCCAGCAGCCCCCAGAGGATGGACCCTGAGCAGTTCTTC. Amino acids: CASSPQRMDPEQFF.

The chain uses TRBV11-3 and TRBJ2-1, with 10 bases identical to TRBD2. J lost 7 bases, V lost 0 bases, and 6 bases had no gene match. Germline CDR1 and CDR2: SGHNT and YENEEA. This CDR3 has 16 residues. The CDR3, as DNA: TGTGCCAGCAGCTTAGATGGGCTAGCGGGGGAAAATGAGCAGTTCTTC. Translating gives CASSLDGLAGENEQFF. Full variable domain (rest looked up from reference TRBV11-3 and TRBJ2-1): EAGVVQSPRYKIIEKKQPVAFWCNPISGHNTLYWYLQNLGQGPELLIRYENEEAVDDSQLPKDRFSAERLKGVDSTLKIQPAELGDSAVYLCASSLDGLAGENEQFFGPGTRLTVL.

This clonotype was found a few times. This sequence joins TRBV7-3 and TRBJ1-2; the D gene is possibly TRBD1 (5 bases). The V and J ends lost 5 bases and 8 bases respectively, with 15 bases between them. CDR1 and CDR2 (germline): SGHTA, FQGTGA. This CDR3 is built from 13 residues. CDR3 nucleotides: TGTGCCAGCAGCCCCGGGACGGTCGGCGGCTACACCTTC. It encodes CASSPGTVGGYTF.

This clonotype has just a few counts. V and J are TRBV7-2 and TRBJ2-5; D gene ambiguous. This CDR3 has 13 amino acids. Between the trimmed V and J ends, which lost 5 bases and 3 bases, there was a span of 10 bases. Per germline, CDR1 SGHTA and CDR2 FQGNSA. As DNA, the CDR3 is TGTGCCAGCAGCCCACCGACGAAAGAGACCCAGTACTTC. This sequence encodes CASSPPTKETQYF.

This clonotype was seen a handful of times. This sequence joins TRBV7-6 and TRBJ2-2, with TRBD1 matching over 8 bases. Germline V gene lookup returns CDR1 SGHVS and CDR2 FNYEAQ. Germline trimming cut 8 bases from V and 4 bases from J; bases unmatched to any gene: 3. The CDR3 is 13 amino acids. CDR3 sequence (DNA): TGTGCCAGCGGACAGGGAGGCACCGGGGAGCTGTTTTTT. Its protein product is CASGQGGTGELFF.